A selection of T cell receptor beta chains follows, all from one sample in a study of T cell repertoires in cytomegalovirus infection. TCRdb reprocessed the reads with MiXCR, giving one entry per CDR3 protein. The data show 200,000 to 300,000 distinct CDR3 sequences, with about 13% seen just once and about 8.7% held by the top ten. The material sequenced was PBMCs. These receptors came from a human donor in good health (CMV status not recorded). Some clones in this sample may be carry-over from other donors' samples. CDR3s include the opening cysteine and the closing phenylalanine or tryptophan. A D gene is named only where the DNA matches it firmly. The size entry is marked missing in some rows and otherwise reads once, few, many or a size class.

V: TRBV7-3
D: TRBD2
J: TRBJ2-1
size: many
CDR3: CASSHLAGSSYNEQFF
DNA: TGTGCCAGCAGCCACCTAGCGGGAAGCTCCTACAATGAGCAGTTCTTC

V: TRBV6-1
D: -
J: TRBJ2-7
size: many
CDR3: CASTPSGSSYEQYF
DNA: TGTGCCAGCACCCCGAGTGGTAGCTCCTACGAGCAGTACTTC

V: TRBV7-9
D: -
J: TRBJ1-1
size: many
CDR3: CASSSEGHLNTEAFF
DNA: TGTGCCAGCAGCTCCGAGGGACACCTTAACACTGAAGCTTTCTTT

V: TRBV7-2
D: -
J: TRBJ2-3
size: many
CDR3: CASSLVAGLDTQYF
DNA: TGTGCCAGCAGCTTAGTCGCGGGGCTGGATACGCAGTATTTT

V: TRBV27
D: -
J: TRBJ2-7
size: -
CDR3: CASRGPFLRPYEQYF
DNA: TGTGCCAGCAGAGGCCCGTTCCTGCGCCCCTACGAGCAGTACTTC

V: TRBV2
D: TRBD1
J: TRBJ2-1
size: -
CDR3: CASSRPGQPYNEQFF
DNA: TGTGCCAGCAGTAGACCGGGACAGCCTTACAATGAGCAGTTCTTC

V: TRBV29-1
D: TRBD1
J: TRBJ2-1
size: few
CDR3: CSGMTGGSNEQFF
DNA: TGCAGCGGGATGACAGGGGGTAGCAATGAGCAGTTCTTC

V: TRBV7-2
D: -
J: TRBJ2-5
size: many
CDR3: CASSLGVEYRGETQYF
DNA: TGTGCCAGCAGCTTAGGGGTGGAGTATAGAGGAGAGACCCAGTACTTC

V: TRBV7-2
D: TRBD1
J: TRBJ1-1
size: many
CDR3: CASSPETGVMNTEAFF
DNA: TGTGCCAGCAGCCCGGAGACAGGGGTGATGAACACTGAAGCTTTCTTT

V: TRBV7-9
D: TRBD2
J: TRBJ2-1
size: many
CDR3: CASSLASSGSIYNEQFF
DNA: TGTGCCAGCAGCTTAGCTTCTAGCGGGAGTATCTACAATGAGCAGTTCTTC

V: TRBV7-2
D: -
J: TRBJ2-1
size: many
CDR3: CASNFRLEQFF
DNA: TGTGCCAGCAACTTCCGCTTGGAGCAGTTCTTC

V: TRBV5-5
D: -
J: TRBJ2-3
size: many
CDR3: CASRLGGEGKVTDTQYF
DNA: TGTGCCAGCAGACTGGGGGGTGAAGGGAAGGTCACAGATACGCAGTATTTT

V: TRBV7-8
D: TRBD2
J: TRBJ2-5
size: -
CDR3: CASTQTPSGVQETQYF
DNA: TGTGCCAGCACCCAAACCCCTAGCGGCGTCCAAGAGACCCAGTACTTC

V: TRBV18
D: TRBD2
J: TRBJ2-1
size: few
CDR3: CASSPPLAGGGNEQFF
DNA: TGTGCCAGCTCACCACCTCTAGCGGGCGGCGGCAATGAGCAGTTCTTC

V: TRBV7-6
D: TRBD1
J: TRBJ1-1
size: many
CDR3: CASSLVGTGMNTEAFF
DNA: TGTGCCAGCAGCTTAGTTGGGACAGGGATGAACACTGAAGCTTTCTTT

V: TRBV7-9
D: TRBD1
J: TRBJ2-7
size: -
CDR3: CASSGDRGYEQYF
DNA: TGTGCCAGCAGCGGGGACAGGGGGTACGAGCAGTACTTC

V: TRBV4-1
D: -
J: TRBJ2-7
size: many
CDR3: CASSQDSYEQYF
DNA: TGTGCCAGCAGCCAGGACAGTTACGAGCAGTACTTC

V: TRBV7-2
D: TRBD2
J: TRBJ2-5
size: many
CDR3: CASSLYGGSGGETQYF
DNA: TGTGCCAGCAGCTTATATGGCGGGAGTGGTGGAGAGACCCAGTACTTC

V: TRBV7-8
D: TRBD2
J: TRBJ2-7
size: many
CDR3: CASRPRAGGGEQYF
DNA: TGTGCCAGTAGACCCCGAGCGGGAGGTGGGGAGCAGTACTTC

V: TRBV7-6
D: -
J: TRBJ1-4
size: few
CDR3: CASSLTATEKLFF
DNA: TGTGCTAGCAGCCTAACAGCGACTGAAAAACTGTTTTTT

V: TRBV20-1
D: -
J: TRBJ1-2
size: few
CDR3: CSARDPLREGYTF
DNA: TGCAGTGCTAGAGACCCCCTAAGGGAGGGCTACACCTTC

V: TRBV5-1
D: TRBD1
J: TRBJ1-1
size: many
CDR3: CASSSQGQGGTEAFF
DNA: TGCGCCAGCAGCTCCCAGGGACAGGGAGGGACTGAAGCTTTCTTT

V: TRBV6-2/TRBV6-3
D: -
J: TRBJ2-7
size: many
CDR3: CASSFPTRGSYEQYF
DNA: TGTGCCAGCAGTTTCCCAACGAGGGGCTCCTACGAGCAGTACTTC

V: TRBV20-1
D: TRBD2
J: TRBJ2-1
size: few
CDR3: CSAEGRAGVRNEQFF
DNA: TGCAGTGCTGAGGGACGCGCGGGAGTGCGGAATGAGCAGTTCTTC

V: TRBV7-2
D: -
J: TRBJ1-4
size: -
CDR3: CASSLVQGPNEKLFF
DNA: TGTGCCAGCAGCTTAGTCCAGGGTCCTAATGAAAAACTGTTTTTT

V: TRBV10-3
D: -
J: TRBJ2-2
size: -
CDR3: CAISPDGTGELFF
DNA: TGTGCCATCAGTCCCGACGGGACCGGGGAGCTGTTTTTT

V: TRBV7-2
D: -
J: TRBJ2-3
size: many
CDR3: CASSNQQGTSGRTQYF
DNA: TGTGCCAGCAGCAACCAACAGGGTACATCAGGTCGTACGCAGTATTTT

V: TRBV6-1
D: TRBD2
J: TRBJ2-7
size: few
CDR3: CASSIHLAGGNEQYF
DNA: TGTGCCAGCAGCATACACTTAGCGGGGGGGAACGAGCAGTACTTC

V: TRBV20-1
D: -
J: TRBJ2-1
size: -
CDR3: CSVQGRANNEQFF
DNA: TGCAGTGTACAGGGGAGGGCAAACAATGAGCAGTTCTTC

V: TRBV10-2
D: -
J: TRBJ2-7
size: few
CDR3: CASSDFDSPSYEQYF
DNA: TGCGCCAGCAGTGACTTCGACAGCCCCTCCTACGAGCAGTACTTC

V: TRBV7-8
D: TRBD1
J: TRBJ2-5
size: many
CDR3: CASSLLGTVKETQYF
DNA: TGTGCCAGCAGCTTACTTGGGACAGTTAAAGAGACCCAGTACTTC

V: TRBV11-2
D: -
J: TRBJ1-2
size: -
CDR3: CASSLMAGARGYTF
DNA: TGTGCCAGCAGCTTAATGGCTGGGGCCCGAGGCTACACCTTC

V: TRBV5-6
D: TRBD1
J: TRBJ1-5
size: -
CDR3: CASSFGTGQPNQPQHF
DNA: TGTGCCAGCAGCTTCGGGACGGGACAGCCTAATCAGCCCCAGCATTTT

V: TRBV7-2
D: -
J: TRBJ2-5
size: many
CDR3: CASRFWGSDQETQYF
DNA: TGTGCCAGCAGGTTTTGGGGGAGTGATCAAGAGACCCAGTACTTC

V: TRBV29-1
D: -
J: TRBJ2-7
size: few
CDR3: CSATAHTPRTRRNYEQYF
DNA: TGCAGCGCCACTGCACACACGCCGAGGACAAGGAGAAACTACGAGCAGTACTTC

V: TRBV7-2
D: -
J: TRBJ2-3
size: many
CDR3: CASSLVFRGGFTDTQYF
DNA: TGTGCCAGCAGCTTAGTATTTCGTGGGGGCTTCACAGATACGCAGTATTTT

V: TRBV7-2
D: TRBD2
J: TRBJ2-2
size: many
CDR3: CASSSRLAGVTGELFF
DNA: TGTGCCAGCAGCTCAAGACTAGCGGGGGTCACCGGGGAGCTGTTTTTT

V: TRBV2
D: TRBD2
J: TRBJ2-1
size: many
CDR3: CASTREGGGHNEQFF
DNA: TGTGCCAGCACCCGGGAGGGTGGGGGACACAATGAGCAGTTCTTC

V: TRBV10-3
D: -
J: TRBJ2-7
size: few
CDR3: CAISETGLGTEESYEQYF
DNA: TGTGCCATCAGTGAGACAGGCTTGGGTACAGAGGAGTCCTACGAGCAGTACTTC

V: TRBV20-1
D: TRBD1
J: TRBJ2-7
size: few
CDR3: CSAAGTGQFYEQYF
DNA: TGCAGTGCGGCCGGGACAGGGCAGTTCTACGAGCAGTACTTC

V: TRBV7-2
D: -
J: TRBJ2-5
size: many
CDR3: CASSVTSPTNQETQYF
DNA: TGTGCCAGCAGCGTCACCTCCCCCACTAACCAAGAGACCCAGTACTTC

V: TRBV6-2/TRBV6-3
D: -
J: TRBJ2-5
size: few
CDR3: CASSQATGALETQYF
DNA: TGTGCCAGCAGCCAAGCGACGGGGGCCTTAGAGACCCAGTACTTC